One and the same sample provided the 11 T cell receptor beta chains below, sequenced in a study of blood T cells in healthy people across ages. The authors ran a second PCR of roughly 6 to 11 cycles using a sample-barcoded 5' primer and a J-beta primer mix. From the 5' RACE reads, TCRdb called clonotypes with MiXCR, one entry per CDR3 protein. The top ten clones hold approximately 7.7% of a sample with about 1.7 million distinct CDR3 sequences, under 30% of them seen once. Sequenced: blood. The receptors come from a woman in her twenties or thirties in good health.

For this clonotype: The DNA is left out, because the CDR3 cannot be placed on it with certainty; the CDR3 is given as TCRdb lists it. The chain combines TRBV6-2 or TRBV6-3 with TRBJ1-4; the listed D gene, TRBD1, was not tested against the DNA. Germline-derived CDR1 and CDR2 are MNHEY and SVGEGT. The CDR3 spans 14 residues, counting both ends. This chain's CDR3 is CASSSGQGAEKLFF.

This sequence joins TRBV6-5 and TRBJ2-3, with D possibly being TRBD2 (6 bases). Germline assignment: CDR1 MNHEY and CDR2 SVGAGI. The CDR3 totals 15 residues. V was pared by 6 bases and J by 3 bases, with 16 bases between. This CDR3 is CASSRAGTETDTQYF. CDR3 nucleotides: TGTGCCAGCAGCCGCGCCGGGACTGAGACAGATACGCAGTATTTT.

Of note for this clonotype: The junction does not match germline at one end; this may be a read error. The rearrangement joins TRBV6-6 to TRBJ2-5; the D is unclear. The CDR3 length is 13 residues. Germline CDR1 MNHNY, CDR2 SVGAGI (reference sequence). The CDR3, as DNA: TGTGCCGGCAGTCCCCCGGGTGGAGAGACCCAGTACTTC. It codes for CAGSPPGGETQYF.

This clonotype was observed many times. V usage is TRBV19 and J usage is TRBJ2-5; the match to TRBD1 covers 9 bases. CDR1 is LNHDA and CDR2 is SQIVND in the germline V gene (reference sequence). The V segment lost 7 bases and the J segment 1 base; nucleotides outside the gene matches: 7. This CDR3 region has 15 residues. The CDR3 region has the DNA TGTGCCAGTACGGGGACAGGGCGATCCCAAGAGACCCAGTACTTC. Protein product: CASTGTGRSQETQYF.

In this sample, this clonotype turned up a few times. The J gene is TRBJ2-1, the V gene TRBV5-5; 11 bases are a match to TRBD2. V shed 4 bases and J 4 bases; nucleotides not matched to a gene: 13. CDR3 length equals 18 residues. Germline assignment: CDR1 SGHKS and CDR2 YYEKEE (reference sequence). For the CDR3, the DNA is TGTGCCAGCAGCATCGTATGGGGGGGGACTAGCGGATACAATGAGCAGTTCTTC. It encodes CASSIVWGGTSGYNEQFF. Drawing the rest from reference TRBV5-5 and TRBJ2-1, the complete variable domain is DAGVTQSPTHLIKTRGQQVTLRCSPISGHKSVSWYQQVLGQGPQFIFQYYEKEERGRGNFPDRFSARQFPNYSSELNVNALLLGDSALYLCASSIVWGGTSGYNEQFFGPGTRLTVL.

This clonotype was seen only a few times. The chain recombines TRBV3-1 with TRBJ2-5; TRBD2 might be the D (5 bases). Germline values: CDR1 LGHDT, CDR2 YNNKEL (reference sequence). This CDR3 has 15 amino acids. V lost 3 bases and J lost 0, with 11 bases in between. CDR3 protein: CASSQLRGNQETQYF. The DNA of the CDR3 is TGTGCCAGCAGCCAGCTACGGGGTAACCAAGAGACCCAGTACTTC.

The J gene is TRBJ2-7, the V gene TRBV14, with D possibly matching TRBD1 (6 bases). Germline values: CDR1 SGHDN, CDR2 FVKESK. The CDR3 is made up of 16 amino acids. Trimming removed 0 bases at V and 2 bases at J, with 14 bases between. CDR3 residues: CASSQDVRDTPYEQYF. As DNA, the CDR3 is TGTGCCAGCAGCCAAGATGTTCGGGACACCCCCTACGAGCAGTACTTC.

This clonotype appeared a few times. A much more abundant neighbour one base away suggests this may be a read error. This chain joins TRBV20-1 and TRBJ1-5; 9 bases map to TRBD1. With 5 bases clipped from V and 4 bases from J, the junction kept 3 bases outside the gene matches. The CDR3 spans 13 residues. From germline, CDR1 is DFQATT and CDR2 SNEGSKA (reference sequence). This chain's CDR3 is CSAGTGRNQPQHF. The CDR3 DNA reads TGCAGTGCTGGGACAGGGAGAAATCAGCCCCAGCATTTT.

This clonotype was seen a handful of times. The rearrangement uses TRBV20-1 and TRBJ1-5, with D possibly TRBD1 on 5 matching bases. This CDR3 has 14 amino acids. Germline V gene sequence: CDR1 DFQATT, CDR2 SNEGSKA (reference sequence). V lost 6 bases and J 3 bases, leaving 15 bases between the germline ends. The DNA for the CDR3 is TGCAGTGCCCCGGGGACGGAAAACAATCAGCCCCAGCATTTT. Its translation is CSAPGTENNQPQHF.

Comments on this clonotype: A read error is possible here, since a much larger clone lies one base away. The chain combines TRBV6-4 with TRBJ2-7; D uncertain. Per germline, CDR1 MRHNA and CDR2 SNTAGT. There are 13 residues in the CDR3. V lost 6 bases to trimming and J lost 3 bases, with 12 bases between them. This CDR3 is CASRAASGYEQYF. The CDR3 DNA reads TGTGCCAGCAGGGCCGCCTCAGGCTACGAGCAGTACTTC.

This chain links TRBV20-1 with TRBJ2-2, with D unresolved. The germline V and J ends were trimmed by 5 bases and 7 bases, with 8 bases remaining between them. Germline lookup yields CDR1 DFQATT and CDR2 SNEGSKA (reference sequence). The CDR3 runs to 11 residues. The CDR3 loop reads CSAAWGGELFF. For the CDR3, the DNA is TGCAGTGCTGCCTGGGGCGGGGAGCTGTTTTTT.